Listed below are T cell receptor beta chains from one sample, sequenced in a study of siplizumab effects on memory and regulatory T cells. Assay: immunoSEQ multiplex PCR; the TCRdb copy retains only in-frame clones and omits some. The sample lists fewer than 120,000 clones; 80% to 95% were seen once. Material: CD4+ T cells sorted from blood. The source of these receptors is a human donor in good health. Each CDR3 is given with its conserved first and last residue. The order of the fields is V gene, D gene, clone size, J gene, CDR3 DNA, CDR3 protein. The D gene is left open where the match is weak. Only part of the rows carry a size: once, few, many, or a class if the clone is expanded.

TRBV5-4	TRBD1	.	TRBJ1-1	TGTGCCAGCAGCTTAGTCAGGGGGACTGAAGCTTTCTTT	CASSLVRGTEAFF
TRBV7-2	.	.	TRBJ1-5	TGTGCCAGCAGCTTCTCGACGGATTATAGCAATCAGCCCCAGCATTTT	CASSFSTDYSNQPQHF
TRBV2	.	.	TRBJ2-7	TGTGCCAGCAGCGACGTCCGTGCCGGCGAGCAGTACTTC	CASSDVRAGEQYF
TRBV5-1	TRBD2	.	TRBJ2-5	TGCGCCAGCAGCTCCGGACTAGCGGGGGGTGAGACCCAGTACTTC	CASSSGLAGGETQYF
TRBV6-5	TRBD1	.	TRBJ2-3	TGTGCCAGCAGAAAGACAGGGGGCACAGATACGCAGTATTTT	CASRKTGGTDTQYF
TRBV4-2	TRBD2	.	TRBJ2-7	TGTGCCAGCAGCCAAGGACTAGCGGAGGACTACGAGCAGTACTTC	CASSQGLAEDYEQYF
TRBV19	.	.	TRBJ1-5	TGTGCCAGTAGTATCACTGCGGATAGCAATCAGCCCCAGCATTTT	CASSITADSNQPQHF
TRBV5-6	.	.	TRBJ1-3	TGTGCCAGCAGCTTGGCCCCAGGACGGTACTCTGGAAACACCATATATTTT	CASSLAPGRYSGNTIYF
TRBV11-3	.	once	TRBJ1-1	TGTGCCAGCAGCTTAGCTTTGAACACTGAAGCTTTCTTT	CASSLALNTEAFF
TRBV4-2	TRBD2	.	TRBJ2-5	TGTGCCAGCAGCCGGACTAGCGGAGAGACCCAGTACTTC	CASSRTSGETQYF
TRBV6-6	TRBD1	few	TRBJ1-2	TGTGCCAGCAGACAGGGGACCAACTATGGCTACACCTTC	CASRQGTNYGYTF
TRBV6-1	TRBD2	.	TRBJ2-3	TGTGCCAGCAGTGACGGCGGGAGGGCCGCGGATACGCAGTATTTT	CASSDGGRAADTQYF
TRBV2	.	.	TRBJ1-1	TGTGCCAGCAGGACCGGGCTGCCGAACACTGAAGCTTTCTTT	CASRTGLPNTEAFF
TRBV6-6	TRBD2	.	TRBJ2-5	TGTGCCAGCACCCCGTGGACTAGCCTGGTGGAGACCCAGTACTTC	CASTPWTSLVETQYF
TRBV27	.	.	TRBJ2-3	TGTGCCAGCAGTTTACGGGCCGTCAGCACAGATACGCAGTATTTT	CASSLRAVSTDTQYF